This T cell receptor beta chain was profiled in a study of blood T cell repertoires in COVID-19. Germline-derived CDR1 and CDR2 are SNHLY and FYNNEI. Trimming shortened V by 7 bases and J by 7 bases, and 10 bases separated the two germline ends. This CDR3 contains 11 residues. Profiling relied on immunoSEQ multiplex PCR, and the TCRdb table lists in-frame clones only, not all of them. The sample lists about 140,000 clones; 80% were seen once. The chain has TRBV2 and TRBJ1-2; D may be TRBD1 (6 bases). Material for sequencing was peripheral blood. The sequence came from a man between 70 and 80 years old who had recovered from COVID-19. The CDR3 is CASTTGIGYTF. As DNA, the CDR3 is TGTGCCAGCACTACAGGGATTGGCTACACCTTC.